This passage covers 29 T cell receptor beta chains from one sample sequenced in a study of CD8+ T cells in alopecia areata. Investigators isolated RNA and reverse transcribed it into cDNA to act as the sequencing template. Clones were sequenced by immunoSEQ multiplex PCR, and TCRdb holds only the in-frame ones, with some missing. Seen here are 210,000 or so clones, roughly three fifths observed once, and the top ten hold more than 1%. The treatment was: oral pan-JAK inhibitor, 5-10 mg twice daily. The sequencing used CD4+ T cells sorted from blood, collected at week 44, from a patient treated with tofacitinib. The receptors were gathered from a human donor with alopecia areata.

The chain employs TRBV2 and TRBJ2-7; D ambiguous. Germline CDR1 is SNHLY and CDR2 is FYNNEI. V was pared by 3 bases and J by 8 bases, with 11 bases between. There are 12 residues in the CDR3. CDR3 sequence (DNA): TGTGCCAGCAGTGATACCGGGTTCAAGCAGTACTTC. Residues: CASSDTGFKQYF.

The gene calls are TRBV6-4 and TRBJ2-5; possibly TRBD2 for D (6 bases). V shed 4 bases and J shed 0 bases, with 18 bases lying between them. The V gene's germline CDR1 is MRHNA and CDR2 SNTAGT. The CDR3 spans 17 residues. The CDR3 coding sequence is TGTGCCAGCAGTGTTTTTTGGGGGGATGGTTACCAAGAGACCCAGTACTTC. Protein sequence: CASSVFWGDGYQETQYF.

V gene TRBV19 combines with J gene TRBJ2-5, with a tentative D call TRBD2 (5 bases). The CDR3 is made up of 13 amino acids. Germline CDR1 is LNHDA and CDR2 is SQIVND (reference sequence). V was pared by 4 bases and J by 4 bases, with 10 bases between. CDR3 sequence reads: CASSTRGIETQYF. As DNA, the CDR3 is TGTGCCAGTAGTACACGGGGAATAGAGACCCAGTACTTC.

The V call is TRBV5-1, the J call TRBJ2-6, with D unclear. V lost 7 bases, J lost 0 bases, and 5 bases lay in between. Germline loops: CDR1 SGHRS, CDR2 YFSETQ. The CDR3 consists of 13 residues. CDR3 sequence (DNA): TGCGCCAGCCGGATCTCTGGGGCCAACGTCCTGACTTTC. Translation: CASRISGANVLTF.

This clone was detected a few times. The rearrangement joins TRBV30 to TRBJ1-2; D perhaps matches TRBD1 (5 bases). The CDR3 consists of 13 residues. Germline V lookup: CDR1 GTSNPN, CDR2 SVGIG (reference sequence). The V end was cut by 2 bases, the J end by 5 bases, with 12 bases between. The CDR3 nucleotides read TGTGCCTGGAGTACGGGACTCGTTTATGGCTACACCTTC. Translation gives CAWSTGLVYGYTF.

The V gene is TRBV29-1, the J gene TRBJ1-1, with D possibly being TRBD1 (6 bases). Trimming stripped 6 bases from V and 6 bases from J, with 14 bases between. The CDR3 covers 12 residues. In germline, CDR1 is SQVTM, CDR2 ANQGSEA. The CDR3 is CSVGHNGAEAFF. The CDR3 DNA sequence: TGCAGCGTGGGACACAACGGGGCTGAAGCTTTCTTT. Full variable domain (remainder filled in from reference TRBV29-1 and TRBJ1-1): SAVISQKPSRDICQRGTSLTIQCQVDSQVTMMFWYRQQPGQSLTLIATANQGSEATYESGFVIDKFPISRPNLTFSTLTVSNMSPEDSSIYLCSVGHNGAEAFFGQGTRLTVV.

Details on this clone: At one boundary the junction diverges from the germline segment, which might be a read error. The V and J genes are TRBV2 and TRBJ2-4; TRBD1 matches 9 bases. Germline V CDR1 and CDR2: SNHLY, FYNNEI. This CDR3 contains 13 residues. CDR3 region: CASSEASTGQGDF. As DNA, the CDR3 is TGTGCCAGCAGTGAAGCAAGTACGGGACAGGGCGACTTC.

This clone was recorded a few times. The V and J genes are TRBV30 and TRBJ2-7; TRBD1 or TRBD2 may be the D gene (6 bases each). The V gene's germline CDR1 is GTSNPN and CDR2 SVGIG (reference sequence). The CDR3 covers 12 residues. Trimming stripped 3 bases from V and 2 bases from J, with 8 bases between. The CDR3 loop is CAWRGGTYEQYF. Here the CDR3 DNA reads TGTGCCTGGAGAGGGGGGACCTACGAGCAGTACTTC.

This clone was counted between two and nine times. This chain links TRBV29-1 with TRBJ2-3; D is perhaps TRBD2 (6 bases). Trimming took 3 bases from V and 4 from J, leaving 17 bases between them. CDR1 and CDR2 from the germline V gene are SQVTM and ANQGSEA. The CDR3 spans 15 residues. DNA of the CDR3: TGCAGCGTTGAGAGCTCCGGGACTTATTCAGATACGCAGTATTTT. Amino acids: CSVESSGTYSDTQYF.

The V call is TRBV7-2, the J call TRBJ2-5; the D call may be TRBD1 or TRBD2 (5 bases each). The CDR3 has 14 residues. Trimming pared 4 bases from V and 2 bases from J, leaving 11 bases between. CDR1 is SGHTA and CDR2 is FQGNSA in the germline V gene. The CDR3 DNA is TGTGCCAGCAGCTGGGGGACGCTACAAGAGACCCAGTACTTC. Translating it yields CASSWGTLQETQYF.

This chain uses TRBV4-3 with TRBJ2-3, with D tentatively TRBD2 (5 bases). The CDR3 runs to 19 residues. Germline CDR1 is LGHNA and CDR2 is YSLEER. V was pared by 1 base and J by 4 bases, with 24 bases between. CDR3 amino acids: CASSQALVSWEYGADTQYF. The CDR3 DNA sequence: TGCGCCAGCAGCCAAGCGTTAGTGTCCTGGGAGTACGGCGCAGATACGCAGTATTTT.

The rearrangement joins TRBV10-1 to TRBJ2-5; TRBD1 aligns across 7 bases. This CDR3 comprises 15 residues. Germline CDR1 is WNHNN and CDR2 is SYGVQD (reference sequence). Unmatched junction bases numbered 2, after V lost 0 bases and J lost 1 base. This CDR3 reads CASSESTGIQETQYF. DNA for the CDR3: TGCGCCAGCAGTGAGTCGACAGGGATCCAAGAGACCCAGTACTTC.

This chain uses TRBV15 with TRBJ1-1, with D perhaps matching TRBD1 (6 bases). This CDR3 contains 16 residues. V was pared by 4 bases and J by 4 bases, with 19 bases between. The germline V gene has CDR1 LNHNV and CDR2 YYDKDF (reference sequence). The CDR3 DNA sequence: TGTGCCACCAGCATAAGTGGGGGGCGAGGTGGCACTGAAGCTTTCTTT. It codes for CATSISGGRGGTEAFF. The full variable domain, rest sourced from reference TRBV15 and TRBJ1-1, is DAMVIQNPRYQVTQFGKPVTLSCSQTLNHNVMYWYQQKSSQAPKLLFHYYDKDFNNEADTPDNFQSRRPNTSFCFLDIRSPGLGDTAMYLCATSISGGRGGTEAFFGQGTRLTVV.

The V gene is TRBV6-1, the J gene TRBJ2-7, with D uncertain. The germline CDR1 and CDR2 sequences are MNHNS and SASEGT. Deletions cut 2 bases from V and 3 bases from J, with 5 bases between. This CDR3 spans 12 amino acids. This CDR3 reads CASSEPVYEQYF. The CDR3 coding sequence is TGTGCCAGCAGTGAACCAGTCTACGAGCAGTACTTC.

V gene TRBV4-3 combines with J gene TRBJ2-4; D ambiguous. Trimming left V 1 base short and J 0 bases short, with 7 bases between. CDR3 length equals 15 residues. Germline values: CDR1 LGHNA, CDR2 YSLEER. The CDR3 coding sequence is TGCGCCAGCAGCCAAGCCACCATAGCCAAAAACATTCAGTACTTC. The encoded protein is CASSQATIAKNIQYF.

This clone turned up a few times. This rearrangement joins TRBV4-3 to TRBJ2-1, with D maybe TRBD2 (6 bases). The CDR3 extends over 15 amino acids. The V gene's germline CDR1 is LGHNA and CDR2 YSLEER. V lost 0 bases to trimming and J lost 3 bases, with 9 bases between them. The CDR3 bases are TGCGCCAGCAGCCAAGATGACGGGGGCTACAATGAGCAGTTCTTC. Its protein is CASSQDDGGYNEQFF.

There are a few counts of this clone. The V and J genes are TRBV5-6 and TRBJ1-5; D not resolved. In germline, CDR1 is SGHDT, CDR2 YYEEEE. Deletions cut 1 base from V and 6 bases from J, with 17 bases between. The CDR3 contains 16 residues. This CDR3 reads CASSLYGGQSAQPQHF. For the CDR3, the DNA is TGTGCCAGCAGCTTGTATGGAGGCCAATCGGCTCAGCCCCAGCATTTT.

Only a few counts were recorded for this clone. This CDR3 is CASSLLAGAYNEQFF. CDR3 bases: TGTGCCAGCAGCTTGCTAGCGGGGGCGTACAATGAGCAGTTCTTC. The V call is TRBV7-2, the J call TRBJ2-1; 10 positions agree with TRBD2. The CDR3 runs to 15 residues. Germline lookup yields CDR1 SGHTA and CDR2 FQGNSA. V dropped 3 bases and J dropped 4; count of bases not matched to a gene: 3. The full variable domain, its missing parts supplied by reference TRBV7-2 and TRBJ2-1, is GAGVSQSPSNKVTEKGKDVELRCDPISGHTALYWYRQSLGQGLEFLIYFQGNSAPDKSGLPSDRFSAERTGGSVSTLTIQRTQQEDSAVYLCASSLLAGAYNEQFFGPGTRLTVL.

A few counts support this clone. The J gene is TRBJ2-7, the V gene TRBV29-1; TRBD1 matches at 10 bases. With 6 bases clipped from V and 7 bases from J, the junction kept 15 bases outside the gene matches. The CDR3 totals 15 residues. The germline gives CDR1 SQVTM, CDR2 ANQGSEA. The CDR3 DNA reads TGCAGCGTCCCGGGACAGGGGTCTCCCTATCGGGAGCAGTACTTC. It specifies CSVPGQGSPYREQYF.

The chain employs TRBV2 and TRBJ1-5; D ambiguous. This CDR3 is built from 13 residues. V dropped 6 bases and J dropped 2 bases, with 8 bases sitting between them. Germline CDR1 and CDR2: SNHLY and FYNNEI. CDR3: CASRPGGNQPQHF. The DNA of the CDR3 is TGTGCCAGCAGACCCGGAGGCAATCAGCCCCAGCATTTT.

This clone has just a few counts. J is TRBJ2-3 and V is TRBV7-3; D not resolved. In germline, CDR1 is SGHTA, CDR2 FQGTGA. Trimming removed 5 bases at V and 8 bases at J, with 14 bases between. The CDR3 extends over 13 amino acids. The CDR3 DNA is TGTGCCAGCAGCGAGATCACCCTCGGTACGCAGTATTTT. It codes for CASSEITLGTQYF.

This clone was found a few times. The gene calls are TRBV7-9 and TRBJ2-7; 8 positions agree with TRBD2. V lost 1 base, J lost 6 bases, and 5 bases stayed unmatched. Germline CDR1 reads SEHNR; CDR2 reads FQNEAQ (reference sequence). The CDR3 spans 14 residues. CDR3 sequence (DNA): TGTGCCAGCAGCTTAGTCGGGGGGGAGAGCGAGCAGTACTTC. Protein: CASSLVGGESEQYF.

The CDR3 coding sequence is TGCAGCGTTCTTACAGGGGCGGGACAGCCCCAGCATTTT. Translation: CSVLTGAGQPQHF. The rearrangement uses TRBV29-1 and TRBJ1-5; 7 bases map to TRBD1. This CDR3 spans 13 amino acids. V shed 5 bases and J 7 bases; nucleotides not matched to a gene: 8. CDR1 is SQVTM, CDR2 ANQGSEA, per germline.

The rearrangement uses TRBV10-3 and TRBJ2-5, with unresolved D. This CDR3 is 14 amino acids long. The V gene lost 0 bases and the J gene lost 7 bases, with 12 bases spanning the gap. From germline, CDR1 is ENHRY and CDR2 SYGVKD. The CDR3 coding sequence is TGTGCCATCAGTGAGTCGGTCGGGCCGGGGACCCAGTACTTC. Amino acid sequence: CAISESVGPGTQYF.

The V call is TRBV7-7, the J call TRBJ2-2; D is unresolved. Per the germline V gene, CDR1 is SSHAT and CDR2 is FNYEAQ (reference sequence). Trimming shortened V by 5 bases and J by 1 base, and 5 bases separated the two germline ends. The CDR3 totals 13 residues. Here the CDR3 DNA reads TGTGCCAGCAGCAGACAGAACACCGGGGAGCTGTTTTTT. Encoded protein: CASSRQNTGELFF.

The genes are TRBV4-3 and TRBJ1-2; D is unresolved. V was clipped by 0 bases and J by 7 bases, with 15 bases between them. The germline gives CDR1 LGHNA, CDR2 YSLEER. This CDR3 is built from 15 residues. The CDR3: CASSQDGGVRLGYTF. The CDR3 DNA reads TGCGCCAGCAGCCAAGATGGTGGAGTTCGTCTTGGCTACACCTTC.

V is TRBV4-3 and J is TRBJ2-7; D is unresolved. V lost 0 bases and J lost 4, with 7 bases in between. The CDR3 extends over 13 amino acids. From germline, CDR1 is LGHNA and CDR2 YSLEER. The CDR3 nucleotides are TGCGCCAGCAGCCAAGAGTTGACGTACGAGCAGTACTTC. Protein product: CASSQELTYEQYF.

This clone showed up just a few times. The chain recombines TRBV9 with TRBJ1-1, with D perhaps TRBD1 (5 bases). Trimming removed 0 bases at V and 3 bases at J, with 6 bases between. Germline V gene data show CDR1 as SGDLS and CDR2 as YYNGEE. This CDR3 is 13 amino acids long. In nucleotides, the CDR3 is TGTGCCAGCAGCGTAGTGGGGGACACTGAAGCTTTCTTT. Protein sequence: CASSVVGDTEAFF.

This clone was counted only a few times. This same CDR3 is encoded by further DNA sequences in the sample. V usage is TRBV9 and J usage is TRBJ2-5, with D possibly matching TRBD1 (6 bases). V lost 2 bases to trimming and J lost 2 bases, with 10 bases between them. The CDR3 consists of 14 residues. Germline loops: CDR1 SGDLS, CDR2 YYNGEE. The CDR3 is CASSVGQTQETQYF. The CDR3 DNA reads as TGTGCCAGCAGCGTTGGACAGACACAAGAGACCCAGTACTTC.